These T cell receptor beta chains were read from a single sample in a study of cytotoxic CD8 clonotypes in ibrutinib-treated CLL. TCRdb's table, derived via immunoSEQ multiplex PCR, lists solely in-frame clones and lacks some. This table holds 300,000 to 400,000 clones, roughly 70% found once. Specimen: PBMCs, collected after 36 months of ibrutinib treatment. Receptors were obtained from a human donor with chronic lymphocytic leukemia. Each CDR3 is given with its conserved first and last residue. The D gene is left open where the match is weak. Some rows mark clone size as missing; the rest say once, few, many or name a class of expanded clone.

D gene: -; clone size: few; J gene: TRBJ1-2; V gene: TRBV29-1; CDR3 DNA: TGCAGCGCGGCCCTGGGGGACTATGGCTACACCTTC; CDR3 protein: CSAALGDYGYTF
D gene: -; clone size: -; J gene: TRBJ1-1; V gene: TRBV1; CDR3 DNA: TGCACCAGCAGCCAGTCAGACAGGGGGCGTGATGAAGCTTTCTTT; CDR3 protein: CTSSQSDRGRDEAFF
D gene: -; clone size: -; J gene: TRBJ1-5; V gene: TRBV4-1; CDR3 DNA: TGCGCCAGCAGCCAAGAACTCGTTTTTGGGGGGTTTCAGCCCCAGCATTTT; CDR3 protein: CASSQELVFGGFQPQHF
D gene: -; clone size: -; J gene: TRBJ2-7; V gene: TRBV4-1; CDR3 DNA: TGCGCCAGCAGCCGCATGGGGGACGGATACGAGCAGTACTTC; CDR3 protein: CASSRMGDGYEQYF
D gene: TRBD1; clone size: -; J gene: TRBJ1-2; V gene: TRBV7-2; CDR3 DNA: TGTGCCAGCACGAAGGGGGCTTATGGCTACACCTTC; CDR3 protein: CASTKGAYGYTF
D gene: TRBD1; clone size: -; J gene: TRBJ1-2; V gene: TRBV6-5; CDR3 DNA: TGTGCCAGCAGTTCCCCGGGACAGGGGTATGGCTACACCTTC; CDR3 protein: CASSSPGQGYGYTF
D gene: -; clone size: -; J gene: TRBJ2-2; V gene: TRBV19; CDR3 DNA: TGTGCCAGTAGTATAAGGACAGCGTCGAACACCGGGGAGCTGTTTTTT; CDR3 protein: CASSIRTASNTGELFF
D gene: -; clone size: few; J gene: TRBJ1-1; V gene: TRBV4-2; CDR3 DNA: TGTGCCAGCAGCCAAGAGTTGAACACTGAAGCTTTCTTT; CDR3 protein: CASSQELNTEAFF
D gene: TRBD1; clone size: -; J gene: TRBJ1-3; V gene: TRBV7-8; CDR3 DNA: TGTGCCAGCAGCTCGTCCGGGACAGGGAGAGACACCATATATTTT; CDR3 protein: CASSSSGTGRDTIYF
D gene: -; clone size: -; J gene: TRBJ2-7; V gene: TRBV29-1; CDR3 DNA: TGCAGCGCGTCTGCCGGACAGAGCTACGAGCAGTACTTC; CDR3 protein: CSASAGQSYEQYF
D gene: -; clone size: -; J gene: TRBJ2-7; V gene: TRBV6-5; CDR3 DNA: TGTGCCAGCAGATACGGGCCCCTTGACTACGAGCAGTACTTC; CDR3 protein: CASRYGPLDYEQYF
D gene: TRBD1; clone size: -; J gene: TRBJ2-7; V gene: TRBV7-8; CDR3 DNA: TGTGCCAGCAGCTTAAGGGACAGGCGTACCTCCTACGAGCAGTACTTC; CDR3 protein: CASSLRDRRTSYEQYF
D gene: TRBD1; clone size: -; J gene: TRBJ2-5; V gene: TRBV11-2; CDR3 DNA: TGTGCCAGCAGCGTCAGTCGGATGACAGGGGTTGGTCAAGAGACCCAGTACTTC; CDR3 protein: CASSVSRMTGVGQETQYF